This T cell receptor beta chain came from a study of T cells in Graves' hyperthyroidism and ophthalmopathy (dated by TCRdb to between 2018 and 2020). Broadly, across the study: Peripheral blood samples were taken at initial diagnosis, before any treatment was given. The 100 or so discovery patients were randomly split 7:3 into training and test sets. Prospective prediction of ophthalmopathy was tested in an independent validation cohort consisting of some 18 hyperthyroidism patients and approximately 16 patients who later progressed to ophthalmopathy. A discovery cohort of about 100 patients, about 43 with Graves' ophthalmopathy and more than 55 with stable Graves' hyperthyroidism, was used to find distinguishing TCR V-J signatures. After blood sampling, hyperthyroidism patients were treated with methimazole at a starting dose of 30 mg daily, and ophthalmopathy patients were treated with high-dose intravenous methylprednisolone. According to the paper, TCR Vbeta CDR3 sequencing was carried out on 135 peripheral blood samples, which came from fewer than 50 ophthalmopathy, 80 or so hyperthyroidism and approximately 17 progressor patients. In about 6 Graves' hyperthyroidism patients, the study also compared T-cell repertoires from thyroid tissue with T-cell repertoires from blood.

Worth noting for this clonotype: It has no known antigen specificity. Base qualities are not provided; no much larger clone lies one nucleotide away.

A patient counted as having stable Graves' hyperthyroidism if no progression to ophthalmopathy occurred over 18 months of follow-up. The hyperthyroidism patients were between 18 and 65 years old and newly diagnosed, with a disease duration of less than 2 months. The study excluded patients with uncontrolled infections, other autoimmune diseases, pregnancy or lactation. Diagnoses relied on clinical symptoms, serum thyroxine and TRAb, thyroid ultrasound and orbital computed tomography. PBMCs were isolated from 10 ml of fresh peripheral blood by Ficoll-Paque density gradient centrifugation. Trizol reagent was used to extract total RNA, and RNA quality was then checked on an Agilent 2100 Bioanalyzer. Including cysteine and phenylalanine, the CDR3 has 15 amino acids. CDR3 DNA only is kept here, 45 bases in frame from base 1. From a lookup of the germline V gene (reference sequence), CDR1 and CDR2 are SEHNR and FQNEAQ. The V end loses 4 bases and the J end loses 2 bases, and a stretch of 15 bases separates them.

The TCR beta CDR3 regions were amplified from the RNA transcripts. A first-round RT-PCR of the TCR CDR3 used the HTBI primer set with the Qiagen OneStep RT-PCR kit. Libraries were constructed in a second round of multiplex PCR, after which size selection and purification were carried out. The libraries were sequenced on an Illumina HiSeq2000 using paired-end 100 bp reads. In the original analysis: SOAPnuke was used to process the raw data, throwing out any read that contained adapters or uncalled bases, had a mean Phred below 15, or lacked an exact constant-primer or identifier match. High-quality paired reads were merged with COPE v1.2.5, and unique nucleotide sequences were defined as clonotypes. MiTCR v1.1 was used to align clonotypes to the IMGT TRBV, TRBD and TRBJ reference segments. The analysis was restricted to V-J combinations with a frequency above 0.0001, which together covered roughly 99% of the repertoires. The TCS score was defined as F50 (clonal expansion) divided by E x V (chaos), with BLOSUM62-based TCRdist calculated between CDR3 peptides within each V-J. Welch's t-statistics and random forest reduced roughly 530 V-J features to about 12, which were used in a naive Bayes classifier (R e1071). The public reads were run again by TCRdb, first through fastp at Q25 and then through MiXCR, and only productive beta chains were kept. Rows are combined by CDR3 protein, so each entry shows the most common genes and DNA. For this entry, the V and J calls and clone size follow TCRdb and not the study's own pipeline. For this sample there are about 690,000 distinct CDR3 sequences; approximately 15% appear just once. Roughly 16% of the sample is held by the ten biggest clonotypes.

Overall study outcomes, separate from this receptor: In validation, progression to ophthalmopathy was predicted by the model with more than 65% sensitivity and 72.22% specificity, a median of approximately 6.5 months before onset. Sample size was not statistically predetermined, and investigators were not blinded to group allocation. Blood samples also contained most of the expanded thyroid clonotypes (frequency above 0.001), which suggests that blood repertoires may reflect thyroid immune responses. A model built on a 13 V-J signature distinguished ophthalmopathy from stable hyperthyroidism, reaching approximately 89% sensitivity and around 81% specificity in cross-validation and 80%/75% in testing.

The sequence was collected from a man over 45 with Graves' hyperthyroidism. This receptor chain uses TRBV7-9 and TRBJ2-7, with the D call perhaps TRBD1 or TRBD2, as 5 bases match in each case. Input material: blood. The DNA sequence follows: TGTGCCAGCAGCTCCGGGACGGAGTTACCCTACGAGCAGTACTTC. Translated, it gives CASSSGTELPYEQYF. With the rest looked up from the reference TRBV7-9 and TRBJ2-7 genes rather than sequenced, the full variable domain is DTGVSQNPRHKITKRGQNVTFRCDPISEHNRLYWYRQTLGQGPEFLTYFQNEAQLEKSRLLSDRFSAERPKGSFSTLEIQRTEQGDSAMYLCASSSGTELPYEQYFGPGTRLTVT.